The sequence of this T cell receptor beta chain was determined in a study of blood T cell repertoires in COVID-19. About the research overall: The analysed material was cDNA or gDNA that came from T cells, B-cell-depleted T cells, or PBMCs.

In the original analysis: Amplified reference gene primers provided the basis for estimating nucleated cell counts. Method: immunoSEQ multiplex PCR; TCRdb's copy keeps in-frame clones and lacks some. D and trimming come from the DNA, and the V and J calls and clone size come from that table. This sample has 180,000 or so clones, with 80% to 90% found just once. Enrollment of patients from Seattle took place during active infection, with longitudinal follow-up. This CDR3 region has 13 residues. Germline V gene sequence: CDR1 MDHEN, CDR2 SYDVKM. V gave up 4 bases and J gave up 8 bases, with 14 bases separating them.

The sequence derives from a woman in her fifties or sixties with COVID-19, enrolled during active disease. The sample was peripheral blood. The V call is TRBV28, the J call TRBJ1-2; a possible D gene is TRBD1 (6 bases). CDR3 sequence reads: CASSWTARPGYTF. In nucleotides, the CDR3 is TGTGCCAGCAGTTGGACAGCACGACCCGGCTACACCTTC.